One sample yielded the 11 T cell receptor beta chains listed below, sequenced in a study of T-cell memory formation after mild COVID-19 (dated by TCRdb to about 2021). The library relied on 5' RACE. For sequencing, an Illumina NovaSeq 6000 was employed. TCRdb's own reprocessing of the public reads used fastp at Q25 and MiXCR and kept productive beta chains. Under each unique CDR3 protein, matching rows form one entry showing the most common genes and DNA. Counted in this sample were about 180,000 distinct CDR3 sequences; 16% of them appeared once. The ten most abundant clones make up around 2% of the sample. The sample taken for sequencing was PBMCs or a T cell subset sorted from them (not recorded which). These receptors were collected from an adult woman who had mild COVID-19 (a few samples of this study predate the infection). The sample titles of this study are shuffled in the database, so cell type and time point are left out; the donor was told from shared clones.

This clonotype has more than one count but fewer than ten. At one of its ends the junction is not consistent with the germline gene, which may arise from a read error. The rearrangement uses TRBV7-7 and TRBJ2-2, with D uncertain. There are 14 residues in the CDR3. Germline loops: CDR1 SSHAT, CDR2 FNYEAQ (reference sequence). The CDR3 protein is CASSFGGNTGELFF. The CDR3 bases are TGTGCTAGCAGCTTTGGCGGGAACACCGGGGAGCTGTTTTTT. Complete variable domain (other parts from reference TRBV7-7 and TRBJ2-2): GAGVSQSPRYKVTKRGQDVTLRCDPISSHATLYWYQQALGQGPEFLTYFNYEAQPDKSGLPSDRFSAERPEGSISTLTIQRTEQRDSAMYRCASSFGGNTGELFFGEGSRLTVL.

V and J are TRBV7-3 and TRBJ2-2; 8 nucleotides line up with TRBD2. The V segment lost 5 bases and the J segment 6 bases; nucleotides outside the gene matches: 8. The CDR3 runs to 15 residues. Germline CDR1 is SGHTA and CDR2 is FQGTGA. The CDR3 region is CASSAGPGGAGELFF. The CDR3 DNA is TGTGCCAGCAGCGCCGGGCCGGGAGGGGCCGGGGAGCTGTTTTTT. The entire variable domain, with the rest obtained from reference TRBV7-3 and TRBJ2-2, is as follows: GAGVSQTPSNKVTEKGKYVELRCDPISGHTALYWYRQSLGQGPEFLIYFQGTGAADDSGLPNDRFFAVRPEGSVSTLKIQRTERGDSAVYLCASSAGPGGAGELFFGEGSRLTVL.

This clonotype was seen a handful of times. The rearrangement joins TRBV7-2 to TRBJ2-2, with D possibly TRBD2 on 5 matching bases. Trimming pared 3 bases from V and 0 bases from J, leaving 11 bases between. Germline V lookup: CDR1 SGHTA, CDR2 FQGNSA. The CDR3 has 16 residues. This CDR3 reads CASSFFPGSNTGELFF. The CDR3 nucleotides are TGTGCCAGCAGCTTTTTTCCGGGGTCGAACACCGGGGAGCTGTTTTTT. The full variable domain, in which reference TRBV7-2 and TRBJ2-2 provide the parts outside the CDR3, is GAGVSQSPSNKVTEKGKDVELRCDPISGHTALYWYRQSLGQGLEFLIYFQGNSAPDKSGLPSDRFSAERTGGSVSTLTIQRTQQEDSAVYLCASSFFPGSNTGELFFGEGSRLTVL.

This clonotype occurred a few times. CDR3 sequence (DNA): TGTGCCAGCAGCCCTACGGGACCCCTAACCGGGGAGCTGTTTTTT. Amino acids: CASSPTGPLTGELFF. The chain uses TRBV7-3 and TRBJ2-2; perhaps D is TRBD1 or TRBD2 (5 bases each). Germline CDR1 is SGHTA and CDR2 is FQGTGA. The germline V and J ends were trimmed by 5 bases and 5 bases, with 15 bases remaining between them. The CDR3 has 15 residues.

The chain links TRBV5-5 to TRBJ2-7, with TRBD1 matching 8 bases. Trimming removed 2 bases from V and 0 bases from J; junction bases left unmatched: 7. This CDR3 spans 16 amino acids. Germline V lookup: CDR1 SGHKS, CDR2 YYEKEE (reference sequence). The CDR3 region is CASSFSTGDSSYEQYF. Here the CDR3 DNA reads TGTGCCAGCAGCTTTTCGACAGGGGATAGCTCCTACGAGCAGTACTTC.

This clonotype was seen a handful of times. This rearrangement joins TRBV19 to TRBJ1-2, with a weak D call TRBD1 (5 bases). The CDR3 length is 14 residues. V dropped 7 bases and J dropped 2 bases, with 14 bases sitting between them. Germline CDR1 reads LNHDA; CDR2 reads SQIVND (reference sequence). CDR3 nucleotide sequence: TGTGCCAGTACCATGGAAAGGGGCAACTATGGCTACACCTTC. Residues: CASTMERGNYGYTF.

J is TRBJ1-4 and V is TRBV7-8; no clear D. The CDR3 is 13 amino acids. Germline V gene data show CDR1 as SGHVS and CDR2 as FQNEAQ. Trimming stripped 2 bases from V and 8 bases from J, with 9 bases between. For the CDR3, the DNA is TGTGCCAGCAGCTTAAGCCATGGAGAAAAACTGTTTTTT. Protein product: CASSLSHGEKLFF.

This clonotype was counted a few times. The J gene is TRBJ2-7, the V gene TRBV18; 12 bases are shared with TRBD2. V lost 3 bases to trimming and J lost 7 bases; unmatched junction nucleotides: 10. The CDR3 runs 16 residues. Germline V gene data show CDR1 as KGHSH and CDR2 as LQKENI. The CDR3 DNA follows: TGTGCCAGCTCACCGCCTAGCGGGGGGGCCCCTCGGGAGCAGTACTTC. It yields the protein CASSPPSGGAPREQYF.

V gene TRBV7-2 combines with J gene TRBJ2-1; D might be TRBD1 (6 bases). Germline V CDR1 and CDR2: SGHTA, FQGNSA. Trimming stripped 6 bases from V and 0 bases from J, with 12 bases between. The CDR3 contains 15 residues. The CDR3 reads CASRRDTNSYNEQFF. The CDR3, as DNA: TGTGCCAGCAGAAGGGACACCAACTCCTACAATGAGCAGTTCTTC.

This clonotype was counted between two and nine times. The chain links TRBV12-3 or TRBV12-4 to TRBJ1-1; the D is unclear. The CDR3 loop spans 14 amino acids. V was cut by 5 bases and J by 1 base, with 11 bases left in between. CDR3 sequence reads: CASSPRTENTEAFF. The CDR3 DNA sequence: TGTGCCAGCAGTCCCCGAACAGAGAACACTGAAGCTTTCTTT.

This chain connects TRBV6-1 to TRBJ2-1; 8 positions match TRBD1. With 1 base clipped from V and 6 bases from J, the junction kept 8 bases outside the gene matches. The length of the CDR3 is 16 residues. The germline gives CDR1 MNHNS, CDR2 SASEGT. As DNA, the CDR3 is TGTGCCAGCAGTGAAGTGGTAGGGCAGGGGGCCAATGAGCAGTTCTTC. It specifies CASSEVVGQGANEQFF.